This TCR beta chain emerged from a study of blood T cells in healthy people across ages. Notes on the study in general: Age showed a roughly linear inverse relationship with TCR beta diversity per million T cells. Long-lived and aged donors differed, with more naive CD4+ cells and higher diversity in the long-lived. PBMCs went unsorted, and a conclusive naive versus antigen-experienced comparison was therefore prevented.

A second PCR, run for about 7 to 11 cycles, used a sample-barcoded 5' primer plus a J-beta primer mix. TCRdb processed the 5' RACE reads anew with MiXCR; each CDR3 protein has one entry. The repertoire consists of some 690,000 distinct CDR3 sequences, with about a fifth occurring once and the leading ten covering 20% to 25%. As for this clonotype: Its antigen is unknown.

This TCR was recovered from a man aged 65 to 85 in good health. Material for sequencing was blood.

Written as DNA, the CDR3 is TGCGCCAGCAGCTTGGCAGGAGAAACTGAAGCTTTCTTT. Its translation is CASSLAGETEAFF. The chain has TRBV5-1 and TRBJ1-1; no definite D call. From germline, CDR1 is SGHRS and CDR2 YFSETQ. The CDR3 contains 13 residues. V gave up 0 bases and J gave up 5 bases, with 8 bases separating them.